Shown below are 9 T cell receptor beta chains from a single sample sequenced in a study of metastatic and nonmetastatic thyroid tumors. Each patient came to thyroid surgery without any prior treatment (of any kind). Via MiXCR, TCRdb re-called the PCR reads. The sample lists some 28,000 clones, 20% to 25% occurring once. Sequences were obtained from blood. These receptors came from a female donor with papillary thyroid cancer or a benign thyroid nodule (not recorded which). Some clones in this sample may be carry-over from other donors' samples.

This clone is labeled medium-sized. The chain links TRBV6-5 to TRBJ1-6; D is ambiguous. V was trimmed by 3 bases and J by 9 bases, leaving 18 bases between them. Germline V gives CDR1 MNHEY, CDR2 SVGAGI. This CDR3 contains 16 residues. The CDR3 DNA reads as TGTGCCAGCAGTTATAGGGAAACTGGAGTCCGTTCACCCCTCCACTTT. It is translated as CASSYRETGVRSPLHF.

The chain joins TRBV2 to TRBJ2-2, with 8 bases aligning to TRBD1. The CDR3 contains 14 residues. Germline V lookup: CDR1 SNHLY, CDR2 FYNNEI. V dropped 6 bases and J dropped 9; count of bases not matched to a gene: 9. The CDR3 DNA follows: TGTGCCAGCAGGACCGGGACAGGTGGCTGGGAGCTGTTTTTT. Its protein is CASRTGTGGWELFF.

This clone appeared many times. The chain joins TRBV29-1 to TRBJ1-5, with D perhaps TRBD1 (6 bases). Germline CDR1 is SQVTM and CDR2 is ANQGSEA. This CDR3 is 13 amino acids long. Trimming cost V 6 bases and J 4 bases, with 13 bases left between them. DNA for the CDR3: TGCAGCGTGCAACAGGGCCGGAATCAGCCCCAGCATTTT. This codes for CSVQQGRNQPQHF.

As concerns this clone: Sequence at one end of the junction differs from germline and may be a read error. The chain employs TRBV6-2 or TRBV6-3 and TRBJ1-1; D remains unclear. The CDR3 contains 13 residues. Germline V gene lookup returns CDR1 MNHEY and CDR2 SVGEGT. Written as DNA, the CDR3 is TGTGCCAGCAGACCCCCGGGAGACACTGAAGCTCTCTTT. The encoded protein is CASRPPGDTEALF.

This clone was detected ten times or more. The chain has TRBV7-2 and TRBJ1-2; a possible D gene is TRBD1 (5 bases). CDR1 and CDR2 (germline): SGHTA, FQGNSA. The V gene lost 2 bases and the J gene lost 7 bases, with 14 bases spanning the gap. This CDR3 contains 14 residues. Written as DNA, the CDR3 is TGTGCCAGCAGCTTAAGGGTCAGGGAGGGTGGCTACACCTTC. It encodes CASSLRVREGGYTF.

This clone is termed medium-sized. This CDR3 is CASSLPLAGYNEQFF. Here the CDR3 DNA reads TGTGCCAGCAGTTTACCGCTAGCGGGATACAATGAGCAGTTCTTC. The rearrangement joins TRBV28 to TRBJ2-1; 9 nucleotides agree with TRBD2. V shed 2 bases and J 4 bases; nucleotides not matched to a gene: 3. Germline CDR1 is MDHEN and CDR2 is SYDVKM. The CDR3 covers 15 residues.

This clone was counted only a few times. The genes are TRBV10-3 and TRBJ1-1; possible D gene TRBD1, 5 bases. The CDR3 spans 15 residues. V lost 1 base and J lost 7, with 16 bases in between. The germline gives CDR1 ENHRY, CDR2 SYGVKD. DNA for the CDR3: TGTGCCATCAGTGAGTTTCGGGACCAATTTTATGAAGCTTTCTTT. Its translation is CAISEFRDQFYEAFF.

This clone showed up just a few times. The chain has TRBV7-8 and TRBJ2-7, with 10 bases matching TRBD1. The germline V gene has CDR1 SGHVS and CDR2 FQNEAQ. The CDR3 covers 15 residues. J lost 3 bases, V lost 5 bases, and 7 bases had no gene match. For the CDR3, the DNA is TGTGCCAGCAGCACGAGGGGACAGGGGTACTACGAGCAGTACTTC. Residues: CASSTRGQGYYEQYF.

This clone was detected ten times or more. DNA for the CDR3: TGTGCCACAACCATCGGAGTCAGGGGGTTAGGTCAGCCCCAGCATTTT. Translated: CATTIGVRGLGQPQHF. V gene TRBV24-1 combines with J gene TRBJ1-5, with 7 bases aligning to TRBD1. The V gene end was trimmed by 10 bases and the J gene end by 6 bases; junction bases not matched to a gene: 17. CDR3 size: 16 residues. CDR1 is KGHDR and CDR2 is SFDVKD in the germline V gene.